One and the same sample provided the 16 T cell receptor beta chains below, sequenced in a study of blood T cells in healthy people across ages (dated by TCRdb to between 2014 and 2016). Receptor libraries were prepared by 5' RACE. The sequencing machine was an Illumina HiSeq 2500. A second PCR of 7 to 11 cycles was run with a J-beta primer mix and a sample-barcoded 5' primer. Using fastp at Q25 and MiXCR, TCRdb reprocessed the public reads and kept productive beta chains. Entries are consolidated by CDR3 protein sequence, retaining the most common genes and DNA. This sample gives more than 800,000 distinct CDR3 sequences in total; under 55% of them show up just once. The ten largest account for approximately 17% of the sample. Sequencing was performed on blood. These receptors all stem from a woman aged 60-75 years in good health.

This chain uses TRBV3-1 with TRBJ2-7; D unclear. The length of the CDR3 is 13 residues. Trimming took off 7 bases at V and 1 base at J, with 11 bases between the two ends. Germline values: CDR1 LGHDT, CDR2 YNNKEL (reference sequence). The CDR3 sequence: CASKGQTSYEQYF. CDR3 nucleotides: TGTGCCAGCAAAGGGCAGACTTCCTACGAGCAGTACTTC.

V and J are TRBV28 and TRBJ1-1, with TRBD1 matching 10 bases. Germline V gives CDR1 MDHEN, CDR2 SYDVKM. This CDR3 is built from 18 residues. V lost 4 bases, J lost 1 base, and 12 bases stayed unmatched. The CDR3 loop reads CASSSGQGVRVWNTEAFF. For the CDR3, the DNA is TGTGCCAGCAGTTCAGGACAGGGGGTCCGGGTATGGAACACTGAAGCTTTCTTT.

The rearrangement links TRBV6-8 to TRBJ2-1; D is unclear. This CDR3 comprises 15 residues. Germline V lookup: CDR1 MNHGY, CDR2 SAAAGT. Trimming took off 6 bases at V and 2 bases at J, with 14 bases between the two ends. Written as DNA, the CDR3 is TGTGCCAGCAGGTTCGTCCGGGTCCCCTACAATGAGCAGTTCTTC. Translating it yields CASRFVRVPYNEQFF.

A few counts support this clonotype. The chain is built from TRBV9 and TRBJ2-1; 7 bases line up with TRBD2. V was pared by 2 bases and J by 3 bases, with 8 bases of the junction left unmatched. The CDR3 covers 16 residues. Looked up from germline, CDR1 is SGDLS and CDR2 is YYNGEE. The CDR3 spells CASSVSLRDYYNEQFF. CDR3 in DNA: TGTGCCAGCAGCGTCTCACTCCGGGACTACTACAATGAGCAGTTCTTC.

This clonotype came up a few times. J is TRBJ2-1 and V is TRBV4-2; D perhaps matches TRBD2 (6 bases). Germline V gene sequence: CDR1 LGHNA, CDR2 YNFKEQ. The CDR3 runs 15 residues. The V end was cut by 1 base, the J end by 4 bases, with 11 bases between. CDR3 loop: CASSQGGGIYNEQFF. As DNA, the CDR3 is TGTGCCAGCAGCCAAGGGGGCGGGATTTACAATGAGCAGTTCTTC.

The chain carries TRBV7-9 and TRBJ2-6; D unclear. The V gene lost 7 bases and the J gene lost 2 bases, with 9 bases spanning the gap. The CDR3 spans 14 residues. In germline, CDR1 is SEHNR, CDR2 FQNEAQ (reference sequence). As DNA, the CDR3 is TGTGCCAGCACCCTGGCTACTGGGGCCAACGTCCTGACTTTC. This codes for CASTLATGANVLTF.

V gene TRBV28 combines with J gene TRBJ1-2; perhaps TRBD1 as D (5 bases). This CDR3 spans 14 amino acids. The V gene lost 4 bases and the J gene lost 0 bases, with 9 bases spanning the gap. CDR1 is MDHEN and CDR2 is SYDVKM in the germline V gene. CDR3 nucleotides: TGTGCCAGCAGTTACAGGAGAGCTAACTATGGCTACACCTTC. It is translated as CASSYRRANYGYTF.

This rearrangement joins TRBV3-1 to TRBJ2-5, with D possibly matching TRBD1 (6 bases). The DNA end is more similar to TRBJ2-7, so the J call may be wrong. The CDR3 spans 15 residues. Germline V CDR1 and CDR2: LGHDT, YNNKEL (reference sequence). DNA of the CDR3: TGTGCCAGCACTCCCCGATGGGGGCAATACGACGAGCAGTACTTC. Translation: CASTPRWGQYDEQYF.

The CDR3 protein is CSVDLGVGPDTQYF. In DNA, the CDR3 is TGCAGCGTTGACCTCGGGGTAGGACCAGATACGCAGTATTTT. The chain recombines TRBV29-1 with TRBJ2-3; possibly TRBD2 for D (5 bases). Germline lookup yields CDR1 SQVTM and CDR2 ANQGSEA. Trimming cost V 3 bases and J 4 bases, with 14 bases left between them. The CDR3 runs to 14 residues.

In this sample, this clonotype turned up a few times. The chain has TRBV6-6 and TRBJ2-5; TRBD1 matches 8 bases. Germline values: CDR1 MNHNY, CDR2 SVGAGI (reference sequence). The CDR3 runs 14 residues. The V and J ends lost 5 bases and 11 bases, in that order; junction bases with no gene match: 13. The CDR3 loop is CASSGDRSRGEQYF. For the CDR3, the DNA is TGTGCCAGCAGTGGGGACAGGTCTAGAGGAGAGCAGTACTTC.

The chain joins TRBV28 to TRBJ1-1; no reliable D call. The CDR3 has 10 amino acids. V was pared by 7 bases and J by 8 bases, with 8 bases between. CDR1 and CDR2 (germline): MDHEN, SYDVKM. CDR3 amino acids: CASKETEAFF. The CDR3, as DNA: TGTGCCAGCAAGGAGACAGAAGCTTTCTTT.

This clonotype occurred once. At one end the junction does not follow the germline gene, possibly because of a read error. The V gene is TRBV15, the J gene TRBJ2-6; D is possibly TRBD1 (5 bases). CDR1 and CDR2 from the germline V gene are LNHNV and YYDKDF (reference sequence). There are 17 residues in the CDR3. The CDR3, as DNA: TGTGCCACCAGCAGATTAGTCTTCAGCTCTGGGGCCAACGTCCTGAATTTC. Translation: CATSRLVFSSGANVLNF.

The V gene is TRBV9, the J gene TRBJ1-2; 7 nucleotides agree with TRBD1. CDR3 length: 14 amino acids. From germline, CDR1 is SGDLS and CDR2 YYNGEE. V lost 5 bases to trimming and J lost 8 bases; unmatched junction nucleotides: 12. This chain's CDR3 is CASRGGTDFAGYTF. The CDR3, as DNA: TGTGCCAGCAGAGGCGGGACAGACTTCGCCGGCTACACCTTC.

This clonotype turned up a few times. The CDR3 DNA reads TGCGCCAGCAGTGAGGTTGGACAGGGGGCGCGTCAGGACGAGCAGTTCTTC. This sequence encodes CASSEVGQGARQDEQFF. The chain recombines TRBV10-1 with TRBJ2-1, with 11 bases fitting TRBD1. The V segment lost 2 bases and the J segment 10 bases; nucleotides outside the gene matches: 13. Germline V gene sequence: CDR1 WNHNN, CDR2 SYGVQD (reference sequence). The CDR3 consists of 17 residues.

The genes are TRBV11-2 and TRBJ2-1, with D possibly TRBD1 on 6 matching bases. This CDR3 has 16 amino acids. Trimming took 0 bases from V and 7 from J, leaving 16 bases between them. Germline V gene data show CDR1 as SGHAT and CDR2 as FQNNGV. CDR3 amino acids: CASSLDGTWGMNEQFF. The CDR3 nucleotides read TGTGCCAGCAGCTTAGACGGGACATGGGGGATGAATGAGCAGTTCTTC.

The chain recombines TRBV6-5 with TRBJ1-1; D remains unclear. The CDR3 runs 15 residues. Germline-derived CDR1 and CDR2 are MNHEY and SVGAGI. V lost 5 bases and J lost 0, with 13 bases in between. The CDR3 here is CASSDRADMNTEAFF. The CDR3 coding sequence is TGTGCCAGCAGTGATCGGGCAGACATGAACACTGAAGCTTTCTTT.